Presented here are 9 T cell receptor beta chains from one specimen sequenced in a study of blood T cells in healthy people across ages. The use of a sample-barcoded 5' primer and a J-beta primer mix characterized a second PCR of roughly 6 to 11 cycles. From the 5' RACE reads, TCRdb called clonotypes with MiXCR, one entry per CDR3 protein. This sample yields about 580,000 distinct CDR3 sequences, of which around 48% are seen a single time; around 24% belongs to the top ten. Sample: blood. Source of these receptors: a man at least 80 years old in good health.

This clonotype occurred once. The chain employs TRBV3-1 and TRBJ1-2; D is possibly TRBD1 (6 bases). Germline lookup yields CDR1 LGHDT and CDR2 YNNKEL (reference sequence). This CDR3 region has 13 residues. Trimming removed 6 bases from V and 5 bases from J, with 13 bases in between. The chain's CDR3 is CASSATGAYGYTF. The CDR3 DNA reads as TGTGCCAGCAGTGCTACGGGGGCGTATGGCTACACCTTC.

As regards this clonotype: A read error may account for a junction end that differs from germline. CDR3 protein: CASSLGTVYGYTF. The CDR3, as DNA: TGCGCCAGCAGTTTGGGGACAGTCTACGGCTACACCTTC. The chain is built from TRBV5-1 and TRBJ1-2; 7 bases are a match to TRBD1. The CDR3 totals 13 residues. Germline V gene sequence: CDR1 SGHRS, CDR2 YFSETQ.

J is TRBJ2-7 and V is TRBV7-2; D is unclear. The better agreement between TRBJ2-5 and the DNA end casts doubt on the J call. The CDR3 consists of 15 residues. Germline V gives CDR1 SGHTA, CDR2 FQGNSA. The CDR3 bases are TGTGCCAGCAGCCCCCAACCCTTAGAGGTGGTGACCCAGTACTTC. It is translated as CASSPQPLEVVTQYF.

This clonotype has just a few counts. The chain links TRBV4-3 to TRBJ1-2; D ambiguous. The CDR3 is made up of 15 amino acids. Germline CDR1 and CDR2: LGHNA and YSLEER. The germline V and J ends were trimmed by 0 bases and 1 base, with 9 bases remaining between them. CDR3 nucleotide sequence: TGCGCCAGCAGCCAAGATCAGTCCTTTAACTATGGCTACACCTTC. It encodes CASSQDQSFNYGYTF.

The chain links TRBV5-5 to TRBJ2-1, with D unclear. Germline lookup yields CDR1 SGHKS and CDR2 YYEKEE (reference sequence). This CDR3 is built from 14 residues. The V gene lost 4 bases and the J gene lost 0 bases, with 8 bases spanning the gap. The CDR3 DNA follows: TGTGCCAGCAGCACAGAACCCTCCTACAATGAGCAGTTCTTC. Protein product: CASSTEPSYNEQFF.

V is TRBV28 and J is TRBJ2-7, with 8 bases identical to TRBD1. Germline V gene sequence: CDR1 MDHEN, CDR2 SYDVKM. The CDR3 runs to 14 residues. The V gene end was trimmed by 7 bases and the J gene end by 7 bases; junction bases not matched to a gene: 12. CDR3 sequence (DNA): TGTGCCAGCAATCCCGCGGGACAGGTGGGGGAGCAGTACTTC. This codes for CASNPAGQVGEQYF.

V usage is TRBV7-9 and J usage is TRBJ1-4; possible D gene TRBD1, 5 bases. The V end lost 3 bases, the J end lost 7 bases, and 15 bases lay between the germline ends. This CDR3 has 15 residues. CDR1 and CDR2 (germline): SEHNR, FQNEAQ (reference sequence). The DNA for the CDR3 is TGTGCCAGCAGCTTTTACGGGGGTGCTGGTGAAAAACTGTTTTTT. Translating gives CASSFYGGAGEKLFF.

The table lists this clonotype with many counts. J is TRBJ1-1 and V is TRBV3-1; D is perhaps TRBD1 (5 bases). CDR3 length: 13 residues. CDR1 and CDR2 from the germline V gene are LGHDT and YNNKEL (reference sequence). V lost 0 bases and J 4 bases, leaving 6 bases between the germline ends. The CDR3 region is CASSQDQGTEAFF. The CDR3 nucleotides read TGTGCCAGCAGCCAAGATCAGGGCACTGAAGCTTTCTTT.

The CDR3 spells CASSTIDYRKYSYEQYF. The DNA for the CDR3 is TGTGCCAGCAGCACAATCGACTACAGGAAATACTCCTACGAGCAGTACTTC. The chain links TRBV7-9 to TRBJ2-7, with D perhaps TRBD1 or TRBD2 (5 bases each). CDR3 length equals 17 residues. The germline V gene has CDR1 SEHNR and CDR2 FQNEAQ (reference sequence). V was cut by 5 bases and J by 0 bases, with 20 bases left in between.